This entry is about one T cell receptor beta chain. The CDR3 consists of 16 residues. The J segment lost 12 bases and the V segment lost 5 bases, leaving 16 bases of the junction unmatched. Germline values: CDR1 SGHDN, CDR2 FVKESK. The protocol was immunoSEQ multiplex PCR, while the TCRdb copy is restricted to in-frame clones and leaves out a portion. There are hundreds of thousands of clones in the sample; over 75% occur only once, and 1.1% lies in the top ten. The sample comes from a study of blood T cell repertoires in COVID-19. The source of this sequence is a man in his thirties or forties who had recovered from COVID-19. V and J are TRBV14 and TRBJ2-1, with 10 bases lining up with TRBD2. The sequenced sample consisted of PBMCs or T cells enriched from blood (not recorded which). Written as DNA, the CDR3 is TGTGCCAGCAGCTGGACTAGCGGAGCGGAATTTGGTCGGCAGTTCTTC. Encoded protein: CASSWTSGAEFGRQFF.